This entry features one TCR beta chain sequence. Its antigen is unknown. An Oncomine TCR Beta short-read assay was used to sequence the DNA from cultured CD4+ T cells. TCRdb itself ran the PCR reads through MiXCR, one entry per CDR3 protein. The sample holds roughly 13,000 distinct CDR3 sequences, roughly 57% seen once. Treatment in this sample: roughly 10-day PBMC culture with coronavirus spike peptide pools or control peptides (ViraFEST assay). Isolation of CD4+ T cells by negative selection took place after 9 to 11 days of culture. The germline V gene has CDR1 SNHLY and CDR2 FYNNEI. V lost 0 bases, J lost 2 bases, and 8 bases lay in between. The CDR3 is 16 amino acids. The sample comes from a study of vaccination and CD4 T cells after COVID-19. As for the study in general: Some control cultures received a CEFX pool, which served as the positive control. Others received an HIV-1 Nef pool or no peptide.

The chain carries TRBV2 and TRBJ2-6; D uncertain. Sample: CD4+ T cells from blood, cultured in vitro. This TCR was sampled from a human donor who had recovered from COVID-19. Here the CDR3 DNA reads TGTGCCAGCAGTGAAGCTCGGTCTCCTGGGGCCAACGTCCTGACTTTC. It translates to CASSEARSPGANVLTF. Drawing the rest from reference TRBV2 and TRBJ2-6, the complete variable domain is EPEVTQTPSHQVTQMGQEVILRCVPISNHLYFYWYRQILGQKVEFLVSFYNNEISEKSEIFDDQFSVERPDGSNFTLKIRSTKLEDSAMYFCASSEARSPGANVLTFGAGSRLTVL.